This T cell receptor beta chain is drawn from a study of CD8 T cells in Susac syndrome. With random hexamers, 0.5 to 1 ug RNA was reverse transcribed. Multiplex immunoSEQ PCR targeted 54 Vbeta and 13 Jbeta TCR beta segments. Each CDR3 protein is one row after TCRdb ran MiXCR on the immunoSEQ multiplex PCR reads. The sample contains 150,000 or so distinct CDR3 sequences, around 95% of which appear only once. Germline V CDR1 and CDR2: MNHEY, SMNVEV (reference sequence). The CDR3 consists of 14 residues. The V end was cut by 5 bases, the J end by 2 bases, with 12 bases between. Sequencing was done on a sample of CD4+ T cells from PBMCs. J is TRBJ1-1 and V is TRBV27; D is perhaps TRBD1 (5 bases). The TCR sequence derives from a human donor with Susac syndrome. The DNA of the CDR3 is TGTGCCAGCAGTCAGGGACTGATCAACACTGAAGCTTTCTTT. The encoded protein is CASSQGLINTEAFF.